A single sample is the source of the 11 T cell receptor beta chains below, sequenced in a study of Tregs in tolerant kidney transplant recipients. Recipients received nonmyeloablative bone marrow transplants from related graft donors, with transient mixed chimerism. The protocol was immunoSEQ multiplex PCR, while the TCRdb copy is restricted to in-frame clones and leaves out a portion. The sample table includes some 25,000 clones. The starting material was CD4+ T cells from blood (PBMCs), obtained 6 months after the transplant. These receptor sequences come from a human patient who received a combined kidney and bone marrow transplant. Part of the T cells may come from the graft donor.

This clone is classed as medium-sized (0.01 to 0.1%) by frequency. The read terminates 3 residues ahead of where the CDR3 ends, so the germline J gene completes it. This rearrangement joins TRBV20-1 to TRBJ1-6, with 9 bases fitting TRBD1. Germline V gene sequence: CDR1 DFQATT, CDR2 SNEGSKA (reference sequence). After removal of 2 bases from V and 8 bases from J, the junction contained 4 bases not matched to a gene. There are 14 residues in the CDR3. The CDR3 region is CSARLDRGYSPLHF. The CDR3 bases that were read are TGCAGTGCTAGATTGGACAGGGGCTATTCACCC.

Notes on this clone: The read ends 3 residues early relative to the CDR3; the germline J gene fills the gap. This chain links TRBV7-9 with TRBJ2-5; D may be TRBD2 (6 bases). The germline V and J ends were trimmed by 4 bases and 4 bases, with 16 bases remaining between them. The CDR3 length is 15 residues. Per germline, CDR1 SEHNR and CDR2 FQNEAQ (reference sequence). The covered CDR3 bases are TGTGCCAGCAGCTCTAGGGCCCCTAGCGCAGAGACC. Translating gives CASSSRAPSAET. The whole CDR3 reads CASSSRAPSAETQYF.

On this clone: The CDR3 end is not reached by the read, which stops 3 residues before it; the germline J gene fills it in. The rearrangement links TRBV16 to TRBJ1-1; D may be TRBD1 (5 bases). Trimming cost V 0 bases and J 4 bases, with 15 bases left between them. Germline CDR1 reads KGHSY; CDR2 reads FQNENV. The CDR3 contains 16 residues. The CDR3 loop is CASSQSRALGGTEAFF. The DNA read from the CDR3 is TGTGCCAGCAGCCAATCTAGGGCCCTGGGGGGCACTGAA. Complete variable domain (other parts from reference TRBV16 and TRBJ1-1): GEEVAQTPKHLVRGEGQKAKLYCAPIKGHSYVFWYQQVLKNEFKFLISFQNENVFDETGMPKERFSAKCLPNSPCSLEIQATKLEDSAVYFCASSQSRALGGTEAFFGQGTRLTVV.

For this clone: Coverage ceases 3 residues before the CDR3 finishes, and the germline J gene fills in the end. This rearrangement joins TRBV6-2 or TRBV6-3 to TRBJ1-1; D is uncertain. The CDR3 is 16 residues long. Trimming took 3 bases from V and 1 from J, leaving 15 bases between them. From germline, CDR1 is MNHEY and CDR2 SVGEGT. Here the CDR3 reads CASSYVRWQTNTEAFF. Incomplete CDR3 DNA: TGTGCCAGCAGTTATGTTCGTTGGCAAACGAACACTGAA.

As for this clone: Sequencing ends 3 residues short of the CDR3 end; the germline J gene provides the rest. The V call is TRBV4-1, the J call TRBJ1-1; D is undetermined. The CDR3 extends over 14 amino acids. Germline values: CDR1 MGHRA, CDR2 YSYEKL. V lost 0 bases to trimming and J lost 1 base, with 6 bases between them. Incomplete CDR3 DNA: TGCGCCAGCAGCCAAGATAAGCAGAACACTGAA. It encodes CASSQDKQNTE. The whole CDR3 protein is CASSQDKQNTEAFF.

A word on this clone: The CDR3 goes on 3 residues after the read ends, and that part is filled in from the germline J gene. This chain joins TRBV30 and TRBJ2-7; the D gene could be TRBD1 or TRBD2 (5 bases each). V was trimmed by 2 bases and J by 3 bases, leaving 8 bases between them. The CDR3 runs to 12 residues. In germline, CDR1 is GTSNPN, CDR2 SVGIG (reference sequence). The CDR3: CAWSKGSYEQYF. CDR3 bases read: TGTGCCTGGAGTAAGGGGAGCTACGAG.

Worth noting for this clone: The sequence runs out 3 residues before the end of the CDR3; the remainder is reconstructed from the germline J gene. The chain has TRBV19 and TRBJ2-1, with 10 nucleotides matching TRBD1. V shed 6 bases, J shed 8 bases, and the junction held 25 bases outside the gene matches. The CDR3 sequence is 20 residues long. In germline, CDR1 is LNHDA, CDR2 SQIVND (reference sequence). The CDR3 protein is CASRTGTGDYFHPDRDEQFF. Incomplete CDR3 DNA: TGTGCCAGTAGGACCGGGACAGGGGATTATTTTCACCCGGATAGGGATGAG. Full variable domain (outside the CDR3, taken from reference TRBV19 and TRBJ2-1): DGGITQSPKYLFRKEGQNVTLSCEQNLNHDAMYWYRQDPGQGLRLIYYSQIVNDFQKGDIAEGYSVSREKKESFPLTVTSAQKNPTAFYLCASRTGTGDYFHPDRDEQFFGPGTRLTVL.

Comments on this clone: The read finishes 3 residues shy of the CDR3 end, and the germline J gene is used to complete it. This chain connects TRBV20-1 to TRBJ2-6; tentatively, D is TRBD2 (6 bases). This CDR3 has 18 amino acids. Germline values: CDR1 DFQATT, CDR2 SNEGSKA (reference sequence). V lost 3 bases and J lost 0, with 18 bases in between. CDR3 bases read: TGCAGTGCTAGGGCACCCGGGACTGTTTACTCTGGGGCCAACGTC. Its translation is CSARAPGTVYSGANV. From start to end, the CDR3 is CSARAPGTVYSGANVLTF.

About this clone: The sequence runs out 3 residues before the end of the CDR3; the remainder is reconstructed from the germline J gene. The gene calls are TRBV11-3 and TRBJ2-1; 8 bases are shared with TRBD1. V shed 5 bases, J shed 4 bases, and the junction held 4 bases outside the gene matches. The CDR3 has 14 amino acids. Germline assignment: CDR1 SGHNT and CDR2 YENEEA. CDR3 sequence: CASSPGQEYNEQFF. CDR3 bases read: TGTGCCAGCAGCCCGGGACAGGAGTACAATGAG.

For this clone: The CDR3 is cut off 3 residues early in the read; its end comes from the germline J gene. The rearrangement uses TRBV18 and TRBJ2-7, with D unresolved. The CDR3 totals 11 residues. Germline CDR1 and CDR2: KGHSH and LQKENI. The V end lost 6 bases, the J end lost 5 bases, and 8 bases lay between the germline ends. The CDR3 reads CASSRSDEQYF. The sequenced CDR3 bases are TGTGCCAGCTCGCGGAGCGACGAG.

Note on this clone: The CDR3 goes on 3 residues after the read ends, and that part is filled in from the germline J gene. The chain uses TRBV20-1 and TRBJ2-5; no firm D call. The CDR3 is 13 residues long. Between the trimmed V and J ends, which lost 0 bases and 5 bases, there was a span of 10 bases. The V gene's germline CDR1 is DFQATT and CDR2 SNEGSKA (reference sequence). The part of the CDR3 DNA that was read is TGCAGTGCTAGAGAAATAGGGCTGGAGACC. This sequence encodes CSAREIGLET. The CDR3 in full is CSAREIGLETQYF.